The T cell receptor (beta chain) described here comes from a study of CD4 T cells in relation to SARS-CoV-2 and coronaviruses. As for this clone: Its antigen is as yet unknown.

Method: immunoSEQ multiplex PCR; TCRdb's copy keeps in-frame clones and lacks some. This table has about 15,000 clones, under 80% appearing once. The CDR3 length is 15 residues. V lost 3 bases to trimming and J lost 0 bases, with 10 bases between them. Germline CDR1 and CDR2: SGDLS and YYNGEE. Study outcomes and limitations: Crossreactivity was assessed only for spike protein, not other viral proteins.

Before the COVID-19 pandemic, during about 2011-2019, CD4+ T cells were taken from unexposed donors. The cells were cultured for under 13 days before CD4+ T cells were isolated. Unexposed-donor CD4+ T cells were probed with SARS-CoV-2 S/N and four cold-coronavirus spikes, cells permitting. PBMCs were plated at 1.5 million to 2 million per well in IL-2-containing medium. Sequencing was carried out using CD4+ T cells from PBMCs, cultured in vitro. The chain uses TRBV9 and TRBJ1-5; D might be TRBD1 (6 bases). The TCR was taken from a human donor in good health. In nucleotides, the CDR3 is TGTGCCAGCAGCGAGGGGGTTAATAGCAATCAGCCCCAGCATTTT. It is translated as CASSEGVNSNQPQHF.